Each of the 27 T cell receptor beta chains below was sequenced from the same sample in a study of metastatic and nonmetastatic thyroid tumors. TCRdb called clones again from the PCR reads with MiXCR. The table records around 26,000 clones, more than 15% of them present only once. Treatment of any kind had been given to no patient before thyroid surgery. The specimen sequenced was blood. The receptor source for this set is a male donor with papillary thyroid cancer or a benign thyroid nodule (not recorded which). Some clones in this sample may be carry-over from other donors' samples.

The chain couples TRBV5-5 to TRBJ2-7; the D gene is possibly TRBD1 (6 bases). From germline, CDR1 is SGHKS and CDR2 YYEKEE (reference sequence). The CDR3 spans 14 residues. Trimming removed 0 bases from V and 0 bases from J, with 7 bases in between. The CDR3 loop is CASSLDRDSYEQYF. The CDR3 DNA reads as TGTGCCAGCAGCTTGGACAGGGACTCCTACGAGCAGTACTTC.

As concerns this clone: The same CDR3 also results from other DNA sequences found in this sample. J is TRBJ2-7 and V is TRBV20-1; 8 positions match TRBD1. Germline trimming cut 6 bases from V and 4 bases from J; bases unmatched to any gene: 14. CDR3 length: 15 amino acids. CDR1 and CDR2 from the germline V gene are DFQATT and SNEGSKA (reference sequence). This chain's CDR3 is CSAQTSQGGRYEQYF. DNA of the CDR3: TGCAGTGCCCAAACCTCACAGGGGGGTCGTTACGAGCAGTACTTC.

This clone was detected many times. The CDR3 protein is CASSRTGMGEKLFF. The DNA for the CDR3 is TGCGCCAGCAGCAGGACAGGGATGGGTGAAAAACTGTTTTTT. The V call is TRBV5-1, the J call TRBJ1-4, with 8 positions matching TRBD1. Germline V lookup: CDR1 SGHRS, CDR2 YFSETQ. J was trimmed by 7 bases and V by 4 bases; bases with no gene match: 6. The CDR3 is 14 amino acids.

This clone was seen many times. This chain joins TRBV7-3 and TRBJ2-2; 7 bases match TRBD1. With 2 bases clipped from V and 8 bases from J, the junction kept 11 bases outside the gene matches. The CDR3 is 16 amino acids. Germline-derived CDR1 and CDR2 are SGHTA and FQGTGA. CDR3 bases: TGTGCCAGCAGCTTAGGAATGCTCCGGGACAGAGGGGAGCTGTTTTTT. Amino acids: CASSLGMLRDRGELFF. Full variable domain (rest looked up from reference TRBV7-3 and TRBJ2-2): GAGVSQTPSNKVTEKGKYVELRCDPISGHTALYWYRQSLGQGPEFLIYFQGTGAADDSGLPNDRFFAVRPEGSVSTLKIQRTERGDSAVYLCASSLGMLRDRGELFFGEGSRLTVL.

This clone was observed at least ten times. CDR3 in DNA: TGTGCCAGCAGCTTCGGGCAGGGTTTTGATGAGCAGTTCTTC. Translating it yields CASSFGQGFDEQFF. V is TRBV7-9 and J is TRBJ2-1; TRBD1 is a possible D gene (5 bases). Trimming removed 3 bases from V and 8 bases from J, with 14 bases in between. The germline V gene has CDR1 SEHNR and CDR2 FQNEAQ (reference sequence). CDR3 length: 14 amino acids.

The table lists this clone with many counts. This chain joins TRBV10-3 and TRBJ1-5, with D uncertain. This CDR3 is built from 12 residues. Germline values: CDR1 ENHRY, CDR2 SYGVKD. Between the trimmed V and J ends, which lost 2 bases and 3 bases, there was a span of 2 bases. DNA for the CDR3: TGTGCCATCAGTGAGCCCAATCAGCCCCAGCATTTT. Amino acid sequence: CAISEPNQPQHF.

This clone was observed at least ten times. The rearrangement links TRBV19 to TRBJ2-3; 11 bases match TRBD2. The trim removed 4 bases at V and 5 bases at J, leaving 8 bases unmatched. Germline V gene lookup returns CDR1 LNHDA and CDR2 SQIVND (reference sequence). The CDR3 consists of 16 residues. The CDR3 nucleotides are TGTGCCAGTAGTACCGTAACTAGCGGGAGTTTAGATACGCAGTATTTT. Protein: CASSTVTSGSLDTQYF.

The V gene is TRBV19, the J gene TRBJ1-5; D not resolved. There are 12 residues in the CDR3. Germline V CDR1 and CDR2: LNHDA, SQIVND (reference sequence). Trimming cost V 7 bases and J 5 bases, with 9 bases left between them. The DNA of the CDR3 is TGTGCCAGTAATAATGGTTATCAGCCCCAGCATTTT. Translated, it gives CASNNGYQPQHF.

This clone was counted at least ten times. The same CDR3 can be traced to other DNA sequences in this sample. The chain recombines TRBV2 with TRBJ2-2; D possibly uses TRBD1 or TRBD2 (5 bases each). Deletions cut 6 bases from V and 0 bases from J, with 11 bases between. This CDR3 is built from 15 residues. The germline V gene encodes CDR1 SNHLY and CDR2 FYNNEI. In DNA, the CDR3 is TGTGCCAGCAGCCCCGGGACCACGAACACCGGGGAGCTGTTTTTT. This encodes CASSPGTTNTGELFF. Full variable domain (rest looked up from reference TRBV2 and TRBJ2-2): EPEVTQTPSHQVTQMGQEVILRCVPISNHLYFYWYRQILGQKVEFLVSFYNNEISEKSEIFDDQFSVERPDGSNFTLKIRSTKLEDSAMYFCASSPGTTNTGELFFGEGSRLTVL.

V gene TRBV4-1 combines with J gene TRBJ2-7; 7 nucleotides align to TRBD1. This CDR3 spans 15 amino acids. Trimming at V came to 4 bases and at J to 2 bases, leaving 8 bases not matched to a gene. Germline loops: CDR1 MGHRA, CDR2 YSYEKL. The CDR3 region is CASSLRIGTAYEQYF. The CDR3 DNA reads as TGCGCCAGCAGCCTCCGGATCGGGACAGCCTACGAGCAGTACTTC.

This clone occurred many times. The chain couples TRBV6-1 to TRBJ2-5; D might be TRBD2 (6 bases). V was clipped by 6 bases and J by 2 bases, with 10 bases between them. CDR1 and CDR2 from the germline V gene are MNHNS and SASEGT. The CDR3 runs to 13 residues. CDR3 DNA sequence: TGTGCCAGCAGCCGGGACTCTCAAGAGACCCAGTACTTC. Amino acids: CASSRDSQETQYF.

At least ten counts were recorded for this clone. CDR3 sequence: CASSPGLAGVGGYNEQFF. The CDR3 bases are TGTGCCAGCAGCCCCGGACTAGCGGGAGTTGGGGGTTACAATGAGCAGTTCTTC. The J gene is TRBJ2-1, the V gene TRBV7-3; 13 nucleotides align to TRBD2. The germline CDR1 and CDR2 sequences are SGHTA and FQGTGA. The CDR3 consists of 18 residues. With V trimmed by 5 bases and J by 4 bases, 11 bases remained unmatched.

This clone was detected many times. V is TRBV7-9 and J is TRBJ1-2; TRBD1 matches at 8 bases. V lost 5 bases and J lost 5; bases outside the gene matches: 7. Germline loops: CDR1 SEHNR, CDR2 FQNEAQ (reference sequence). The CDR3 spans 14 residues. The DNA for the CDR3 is TGTGCCAGCAGCGAGGACAGGGCGCCTTATGGCTACACCTTC. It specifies CASSEDRAPYGYTF. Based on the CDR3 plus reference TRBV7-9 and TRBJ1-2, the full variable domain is DTGVSQNPRHKITKRGQNVTFRCDPISEHNRLYWYRQTLGQGPEFLTYFQNEAQLEKSRLLSDRFSAERPKGSFSTLEIQRTEQGDSAMYLCASSEDRAPYGYTFGSGTRLTVV.

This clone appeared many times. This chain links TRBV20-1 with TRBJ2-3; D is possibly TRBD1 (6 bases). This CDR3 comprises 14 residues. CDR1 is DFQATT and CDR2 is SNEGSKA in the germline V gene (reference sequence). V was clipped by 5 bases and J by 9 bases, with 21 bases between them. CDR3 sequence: CSASKSGQGNTQYF. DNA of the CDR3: TGCAGTGCTTCTAAATCGGGACAAGGAAACACGCAGTATTTT.

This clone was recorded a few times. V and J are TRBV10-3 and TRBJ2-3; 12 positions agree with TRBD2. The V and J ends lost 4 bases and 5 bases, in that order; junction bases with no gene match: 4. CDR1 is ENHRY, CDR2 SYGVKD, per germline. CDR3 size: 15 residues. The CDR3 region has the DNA TGTGCCATCAGTGGTAAGGGACTAGCGGGAGATACGCAGTATTTT. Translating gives CAISGKGLAGDTQYF.

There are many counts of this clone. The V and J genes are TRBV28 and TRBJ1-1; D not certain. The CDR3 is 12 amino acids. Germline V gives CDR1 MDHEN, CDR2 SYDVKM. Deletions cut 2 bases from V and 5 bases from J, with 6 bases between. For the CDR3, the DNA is TGTGCCAGCAGTTTAGAGAGGACTGAAGCTTTCTTT. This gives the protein CASSLERTEAFF.

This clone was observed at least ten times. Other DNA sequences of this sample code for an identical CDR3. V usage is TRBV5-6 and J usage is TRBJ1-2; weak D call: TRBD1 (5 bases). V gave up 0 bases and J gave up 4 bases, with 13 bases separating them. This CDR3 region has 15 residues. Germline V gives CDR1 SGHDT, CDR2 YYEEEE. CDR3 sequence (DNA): TGTGCCAGCAGCTTGGCCGGACACCCGAGCTATGGCTACACCTTC. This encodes CASSLAGHPSYGYTF.

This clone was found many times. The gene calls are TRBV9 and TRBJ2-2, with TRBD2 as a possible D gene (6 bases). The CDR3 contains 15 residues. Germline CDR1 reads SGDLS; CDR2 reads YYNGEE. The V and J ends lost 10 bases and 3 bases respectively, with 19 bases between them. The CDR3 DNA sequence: TGTGCCTCTACATGGGGGACTGAGGACACCGGGGAGCTGTTTTTT. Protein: CASTWGTEDTGELFF. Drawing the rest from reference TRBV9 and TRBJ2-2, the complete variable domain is DSGVTQTPKHLITATGQRVTLRCSPRSGDLSVYWYQQSLDQGLQFLIQYYNGEERAKGNILERFSAQQFPDLHSELNLSSLELGDSALYFCASTWGTEDTGELFFGEGSRLTVL.

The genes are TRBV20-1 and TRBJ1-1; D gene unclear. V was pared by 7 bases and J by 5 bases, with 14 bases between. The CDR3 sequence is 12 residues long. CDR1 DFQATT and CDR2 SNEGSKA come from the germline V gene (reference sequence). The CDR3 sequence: CSDHAEGTEAFF. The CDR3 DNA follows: TGCAGTGATCATGCCGAGGGAACTGAAGCTTTCTTT.

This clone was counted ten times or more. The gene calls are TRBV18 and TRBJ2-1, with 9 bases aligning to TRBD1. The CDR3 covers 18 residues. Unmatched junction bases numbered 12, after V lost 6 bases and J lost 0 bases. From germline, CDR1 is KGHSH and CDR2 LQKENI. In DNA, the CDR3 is TGTGCCAGCTCGCCAGCAAAACCGGGACAGGGCTCCTACAATGAGCAGTTCTTC. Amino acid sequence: CASSPAKPGQGSYNEQFF.

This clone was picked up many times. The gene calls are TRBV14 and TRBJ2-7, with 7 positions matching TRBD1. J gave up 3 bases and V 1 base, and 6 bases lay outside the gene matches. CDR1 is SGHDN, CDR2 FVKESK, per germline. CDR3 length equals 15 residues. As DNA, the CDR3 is TGTGCCAGCAGCCAAGTAGCCGGGACAGACTACGAGCAGTACTTC. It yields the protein CASSQVAGTDYEQYF.

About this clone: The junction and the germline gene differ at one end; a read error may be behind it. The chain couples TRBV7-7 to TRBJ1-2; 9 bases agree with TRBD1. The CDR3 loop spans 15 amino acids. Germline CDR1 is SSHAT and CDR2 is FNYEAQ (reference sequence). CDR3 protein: CASSFITGGNYGYTF. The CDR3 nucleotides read TGTGCTAGCAGCTTTATTACAGGGGGCAACTATGGCTACACCTTC.

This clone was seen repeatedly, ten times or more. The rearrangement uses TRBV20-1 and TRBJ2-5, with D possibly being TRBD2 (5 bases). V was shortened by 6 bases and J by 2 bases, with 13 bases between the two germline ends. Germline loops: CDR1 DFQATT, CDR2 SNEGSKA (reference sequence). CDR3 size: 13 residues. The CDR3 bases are TGCAGTGCCAGAACTAGGGTACAAGAGACCCAGTACTTC. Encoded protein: CSARTRVQETQYF.

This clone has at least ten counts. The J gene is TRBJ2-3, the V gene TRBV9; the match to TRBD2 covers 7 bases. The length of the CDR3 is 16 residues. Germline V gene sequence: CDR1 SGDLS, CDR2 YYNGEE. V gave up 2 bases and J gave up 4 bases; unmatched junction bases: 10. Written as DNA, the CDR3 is TGTGCCAGCAGCGTTAACTCGGGACTATCAGCAGATACGCAGTATTTT. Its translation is CASSVNSGLSADTQYF.

CDR3 region: CASSEPRVLDSEAFF. CDR3 in DNA: TGTGCCAGCAGTGAACCCAGGGTGCTTGACTCTGAAGCTTTCTTT. The gene calls are TRBV2 and TRBJ1-1; D perhaps matches TRBD1 (5 bases). V lost 2 bases to trimming and J lost 6 bases, with 16 bases between them. The CDR3 has 15 amino acids. Germline CDR1 SNHLY, CDR2 FYNNEI. The entire variable domain, with the rest obtained from reference TRBV2 and TRBJ1-1, is as follows: EPEVTQTPSHQVTQMGQEVILRCVPISNHLYFYWYRQILGQKVEFLVSFYNNEISEKSEIFDDQFSVERPDGSNFTLKIRSTKLEDSAMYFCASSEPRVLDSEAFFGQGTRLTVV.

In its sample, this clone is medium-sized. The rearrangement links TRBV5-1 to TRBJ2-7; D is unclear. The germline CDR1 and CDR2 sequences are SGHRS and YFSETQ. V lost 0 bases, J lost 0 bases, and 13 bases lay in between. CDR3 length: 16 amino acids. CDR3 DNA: TGCGCCAGCAGCTTGGCCTTTGGTACAAGCTCCTACGAGCAGTACTTC. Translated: CASSLAFGTSSYEQYF.

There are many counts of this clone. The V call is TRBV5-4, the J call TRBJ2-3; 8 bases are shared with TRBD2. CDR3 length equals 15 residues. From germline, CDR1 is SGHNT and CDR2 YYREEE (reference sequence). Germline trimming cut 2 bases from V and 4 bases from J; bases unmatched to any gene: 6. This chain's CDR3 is CASSFQTSVSDTQYF. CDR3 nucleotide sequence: TGTGCCAGCAGCTTCCAGACTAGCGTTTCAGATACGCAGTATTTT.